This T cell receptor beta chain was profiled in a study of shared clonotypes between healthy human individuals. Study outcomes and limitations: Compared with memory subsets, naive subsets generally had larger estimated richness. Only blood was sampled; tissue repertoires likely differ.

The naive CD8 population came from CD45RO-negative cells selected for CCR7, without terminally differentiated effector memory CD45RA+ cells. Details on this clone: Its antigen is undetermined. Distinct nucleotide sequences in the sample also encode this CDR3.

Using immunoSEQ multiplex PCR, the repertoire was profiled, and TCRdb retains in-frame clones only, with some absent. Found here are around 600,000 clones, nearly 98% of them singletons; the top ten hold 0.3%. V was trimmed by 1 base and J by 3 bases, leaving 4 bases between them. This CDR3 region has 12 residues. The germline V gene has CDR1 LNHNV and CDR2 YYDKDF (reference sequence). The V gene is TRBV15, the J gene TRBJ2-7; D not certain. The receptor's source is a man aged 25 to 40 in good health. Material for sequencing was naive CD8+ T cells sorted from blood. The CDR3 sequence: CATSRGSYEQYF. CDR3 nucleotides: TGTGCCACCAGCAGAGGCAGCTACGAGCAGTACTTC.